The entry below describes one T cell receptor (beta chain). The sample holds a few counts of this clone. Its cognate antigen has yet to be identified. The sample holds no much larger clone one base away, and base qualities are not on file. Distinct nucleotide sequences in the sample also encode this CDR3. This sample stems from a study of beta chain features in type 1 diabetes (dated by TCRdb to between 2017 and 2018). In the study overall: Patients and healthy donors did not differ in mean age, gender distribution, total cell number or subset yield. In the study, TCRB repertoires of sorted circulating CD4+ T cell subsets from recently diagnosed type 1 diabetes patients were compared with those of matched healthy donors. Whereas all 30 or so donors provided naive and central memory subsets, regulatory and stem cell-like memory subsets were isolated from just 8 patients and roughly eight healthy donors. A total of roughly 110 million sorted cells were examined across all samples, and the number of cells per subset was strongly correlated with RNA yield. General conclusions and limits of the study: Only small numbers of individuals were included in the HLA sub-analyses, which left unresolved whether HLA type had any influence on TCRB rearrangement. Type 1 diabetes patients showed a moderate but significant shortening of TCRB CDR3 length in all four CD4+ subsets. Fewer insertions and more nucleotide deletions at VDJ recombination sites were observed in patients with type 1 diabetes, implying thymic rearrangement abnormalities. Naive, central memory and regulatory TCRB repertoires appeared more similar among patients than among healthy donors. Shorter templates might be favored by PCR, yet because patient and control samples were amplified and corrected together, any such skew would affect both groups equally. Sequencing cDNA rather than genomic DNA could over-represent highly expressing activated cells, although activation and CD3 levels did not differ between groups.

All of the isolated RNA was reverse transcribed with the High Capacity cDNA Reverse Transcription Kit, so expressed TCRB transcripts were sequenced. Naive, central memory and regulatory T cell samples underwent deep immunoSEQ sequencing, averaging about 3.5 million total reads per sample. Sorted cells were lysed in RLT buffer, and RNA was extracted using DNase-treated RNeasy Micro or Mini kits according to cell number. Each cell subset was processed on its own to prevent cross-contamination, while patient and healthy donor samples were processed together. Using the immunoSEQ multiplex PCR, TCRB sequences were amplified from cDNA into 87-bp fragments spanning the CDR3 region. Sequencing of the amplicons was done on the Illumina HiSeq platform. Per the authors' processing: PCR bias was computationally corrected using synthetic template baselines, reads within Hamming distance 2 were collapsed, and singletons that could not be merged were discarded. Reads were aligned against IMGT so that V, D and J genes, CDR3 length and insertions or deletions at six rearrangement sites could be assigned. Within each subset, clonotype counts were normalized to sorted cell number, and only after that were true diversity and Gini coefficients computed with the tcR R package. The overlap coefficient, calculated on TCRB nucleotide sequences, was used to quantify repertoire sharing. TCRdb retrieved this table from immuneACCESS and kept in-frame rearrangements only. Not all clones are present; in checked studies, unresolved V genes account for under half, and no reason is known for the remainder. That table gives V, J and clone size, and the DNA gave D and trimming. The sample records around 150,000 clones, about a tenth of which are singletons. The ten largest clones represent more than 0.45% of the sample.

A single peripheral blood draw of approximately 110 mL on average was collected from each donor into heparinised tubes. Naive, central memory, regulatory and stem cell-like memory CD4+ T cells were sorted on a BD FACSAria II using a panel including CD45RO, CCR7, CD25, CD127, CD95 and CD27. A purity above 95% was achieved for all sorted populations. PBMCs were isolated immediately by Lymphoprep density gradient centrifugation and stained directly without culture. To minimize batch effects, samples were stained and sorted in pairs, one healthy donor with one patient per experiment. Based on the germline V gene, the CDR1 and CDR2 sequences are SQVTM and ANQGSEA. The CDR3 covers 13 residues, taking in both the cysteine and the phenylalanine. Only the CDR3 DNA is retained, 39 bases long and in frame from the first base. V was cut back by 3 bases and J by 0 bases, leaving a gap of 6 bases between them.

This sequence was found in a man aged 25 to 45 with type 1 diabetes. Sequencing input: central memory CD4+ T cells from blood. The V and J segments used are TRBV29-1 and TRBJ1-3; no D gene can be assigned with confidence. The DNA sequence is as follows: TGCAGCGTTGACGGAGGCTCTGGAAACACCATATATTTT. Translated, it gives CSVDGGSGNTIYF.